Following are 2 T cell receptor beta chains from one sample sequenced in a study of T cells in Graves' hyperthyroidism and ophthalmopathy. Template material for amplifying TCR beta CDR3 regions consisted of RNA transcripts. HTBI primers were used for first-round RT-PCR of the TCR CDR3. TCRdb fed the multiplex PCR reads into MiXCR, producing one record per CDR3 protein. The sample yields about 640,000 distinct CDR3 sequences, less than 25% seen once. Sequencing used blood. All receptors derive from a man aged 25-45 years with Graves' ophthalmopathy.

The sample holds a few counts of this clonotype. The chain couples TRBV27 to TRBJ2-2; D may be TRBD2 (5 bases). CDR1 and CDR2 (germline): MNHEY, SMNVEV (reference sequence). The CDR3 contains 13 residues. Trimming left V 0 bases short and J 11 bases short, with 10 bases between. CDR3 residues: CASSLSREIELFF. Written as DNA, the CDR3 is TGTGCCAGCAGTTTATCTCGGGAAATAGAGCTGTTTTTT.

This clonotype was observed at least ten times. CDR3 region: CATSGQAGTSYEQYF. CDR3 DNA sequence: TGTGCCACCAGCGGCCAAGCGGGAACCTCCTACGAGCAGTACTTC. This rearrangement joins TRBV15 to TRBJ2-7; TRBD2 aligns across 7 bases. Germline loops: CDR1 LNHNV, CDR2 YYDKDF (reference sequence). The CDR3 runs 15 residues. The ends lost 5 bases at V and 0 bases at J; junction bases unmatched: 7. The full variable domain, in which reference TRBV15 and TRBJ2-7 provide the parts outside the CDR3, is DAMVIQNPRYQVTQFGKPVTLSCSQTLNHNVMYWYQQKSSQAPKLLFHYYDKDFNNEADTPDNFQSRRPNTSFCFLDIRSPGLGDTAMYLCATSGQAGTSYEQYFGPGTRLTVT.